The rows below give T cell receptor beta chains drawn from one sample of a study of blood T cell repertoires in COVID-19. TCRdb's table, derived via immunoSEQ multiplex PCR, lists solely in-frame clones and lacks some. This repertoire shows 100,000 to 150,000 clones, roughly nine tenths found once; its top ten account for approximately 8.7%. Sequences were obtained from peripheral blood. These TCRs come from a man between 70 and 80 years old who had recovered from COVID-19. Each CDR3 is given with its conserved first and last residue.

v_call	cdr3_aa
TRBV6-2/TRBV6-3	CASSWPSGRAVTGELFF
TRBV7-9	CASSLNTGNEKLFF
TRBV3-1/TRBV3-2	CASSHSIGVIYEQYF
TRBV24-1	CATSDLTWEVSNQPQHF
TRBV7-3	CASSLRAGGRITQYF
TRBV29-1	CSVAGLAGDRYQIGSTDTQYF
TRBV28	CATTQGGSSGNQPQHF
TRBV4-3	CASSQGFWDTFNYGYTF
TRBV2	CASSLDSSGNTIYF
TRBV18	CASTGDRSSYEQYF
TRBV5-1	CASSTAGSGNTIYF
TRBV11-3	CASSFSNSETQYF
TRBV15	CATSRAQGIMGSSYEQYF
TRBV18	CASSPSQGRLGEQYF
TRBV7-3	CASSLTPSGGPTGELFF
TRBV9	CASSVASGGQETQYF
TRBV14	CASSRYRAGDTEAFF
TRBV29-1	CSVPSPRGTGYGYTF
TRBV28	CASSRNLQGGEQYF
TRBV6-1	CASSELSGTRTDTQYF
TRBV5-4	CASSLDGTGNTIYF
TRBV5-1	CASSFGTGSGNTIYF
TRBV29-1	CSVEGGRTSYNEQFF
TRBV18	CASSPIEETQYF
TRBV29-1	CSVDSGGGAPDTQYF
TRBV11-2	CASSRGGQTEEQFF
TRBV30	CAWSRGIRRSPLHF
TRBV5-1	CASSLGIVENGYTF
TRBV6-5	CASSYSRTANYGYTF